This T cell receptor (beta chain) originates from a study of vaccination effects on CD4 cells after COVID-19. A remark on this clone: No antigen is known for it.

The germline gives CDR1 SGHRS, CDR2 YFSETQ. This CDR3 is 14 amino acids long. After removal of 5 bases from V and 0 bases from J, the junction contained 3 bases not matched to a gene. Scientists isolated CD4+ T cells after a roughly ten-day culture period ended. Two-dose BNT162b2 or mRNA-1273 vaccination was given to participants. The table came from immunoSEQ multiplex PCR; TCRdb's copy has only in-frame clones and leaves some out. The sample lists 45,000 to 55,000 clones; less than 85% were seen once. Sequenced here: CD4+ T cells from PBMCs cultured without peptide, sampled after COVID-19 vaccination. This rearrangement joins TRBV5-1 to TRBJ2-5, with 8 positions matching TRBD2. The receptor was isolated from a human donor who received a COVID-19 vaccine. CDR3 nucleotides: TGCGCCAGCAGTCCGGGGGGGCACCAAGAGACCCAGTACTTC. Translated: CASSPGGHQETQYF.